This is a list of T cell receptor beta chains from one sample in a study of Ad26.COV2.S vaccination and SARS-CoV-2 variants. The table came from immunoSEQ multiplex PCR; TCRdb's copy has only in-frame clones and leaves some out. The sample gives a few hundred thousand clones, around four fifths of which show up once; more than 7% is in the top ten. The specimen was peripheral blood, collected in a trial of Ad26.COV2.S vaccine versus placebo. The receptors here all came from a person aged 18-60 years who received the Ad26.COV2.S COVID-19 vaccine or a placebo. The conserved cysteine and the conserved F or W are not part of the CDR3 here. Each record gives: J gene, V gene, clone size, CDR3 protein. Some rows have no size entry. The others give once, few or many, or a class for an expanded clone.

j_call: TRBJ2-1; v_call: TRBV15; clone_size: NA; cdr3_aa: ATSRGTGAYNEQF
j_call: TRBJ2-7; v_call: TRBV6-2/TRBV6-3; clone_size: NA; cdr3_aa: ASSYLHGQGAAFYEQY
j_call: TRBJ2-2; v_call: TRBV6-5; clone_size: once; cdr3_aa: ASRPTAGELF
j_call: TRBJ1-4; v_call: TRBV27; clone_size: NA; cdr3_aa: ASSERQTNEKLF
j_call: TRBJ2-1; v_call: TRBV4-1; clone_size: NA; cdr3_aa: ASSPGGSGRIGNEQF
j_call: TRBJ1-1; v_call: TRBV6-2/TRBV6-3; clone_size: NA; cdr3_aa: ASSLRGGRTEAF
j_call: TRBJ2-2; v_call: TRBV27; clone_size: NA; cdr3_aa: ASTRYASGAGELF
j_call: TRBJ2-5; v_call: TRBV11-3; clone_size: NA; cdr3_aa: ASSLTGWETQY
j_call: TRBJ1-1; v_call: TRBV7-9; clone_size: few; cdr3_aa: ASSLRGTEAF
j_call: TRBJ2-3; v_call: TRBV9; clone_size: NA; cdr3_aa: ASSTRTGLVTDTQY
j_call: TRBJ1-6; v_call: TRBV30; clone_size: NA; cdr3_aa: AWRGPGPMKNSPLH
j_call: TRBJ2-7; v_call: TRBV12-5; clone_size: NA; cdr3_aa: ASVPELSYEQY
j_call: TRBJ2-6; v_call: TRBV7-9; clone_size: NA; cdr3_aa: ASSTKSLFEVRSGANVLT
j_call: TRBJ1-3; v_call: TRBV11-3; clone_size: NA; cdr3_aa: ASKGGAMTGSGNTIY